This T cell receptor (beta chain) came from a study of cytomegalovirus exposure and HLA in healthy donors. Study results and limitations: Sequencing had likely introduced a cluster of highly shared sequence variants as an artifact.

A multiplex PCR was run with 60 Vbeta primers and 13 Jbeta primers. This table comes from immunoSEQ multiplex PCR, and its TCRdb copy is limited to in-frame clones, with some not included. The sample carries about 240,000 clones, about 77% recorded once. Germline V gene sequence: CDR1 SGHNT, CDR2 YENEEA. CDR3 size: 17 residues. Trimming took 5 bases from V and 8 from J; bases not matched to a gene: 14. For this clone: Antigen specificity is unknown.

Specimen: PBMCs. The chain links TRBV11-3 to TRBJ2-2; 10 bases are a match to TRBD2. This clonotype was sampled from a boy aged 5 to 17 in good health and CMV-seronegative. CDR3 bases: TGTGCCAGCAGCCCCCGTTTCAGCGGGAGGGCCGTGGGGGAGCTGTTTTTT. It yields the protein CASSPRFSGRAVGELFF.